This TCR beta chain was sequenced for a study of shared clonotypes between healthy human individuals (dated by TCRdb to between 2020 and 2021). About the study as a whole: A couple of women and a few men aged 18 to 49 years were included in the cohort. Libraries were prepared and TCR repertoires were sequenced by different laboratories using diverse techniques, in order to increase sequencing depth and limit assay-specific biases. For each donor, CD4 naive and CD4 memory were each given three plates, CD8 naive was given two plates, and CD8 memory was given one plate. To estimate repertoire size and how much clonotypes are shared between individuals, the study performed deep sequencing of blood TCR repertoires from about five healthy adults. Each donor's leukapheresis produced roughly between roughly 0.9 and 9 billion PBMCs. Summary of the overall study and its limitations: Pairwise subsampling indicated that sequencing depth was expected to affect the degree of clonotype sharing among donors. Because the study included a small number of donors, the genetic and exposure-history diversity represented was limited. Even with the large sequencing depth, rarefaction of the sorted-subset datasets indicated that sequencing was incomplete. Naive subsets generally had larger estimated clonotype richness than memory subsets did. Across a handful of donors, 4.5% to 6.5% of naive CD4, approximately 4% of naive CD8, about 2.3% of memory CD4, and 0.4% to 0.45% of memory CD8 clonotypes were shared. Sampling was restricted to blood, and TCR repertoires in tissues likely differ from the TCR repertoires found in blood. Clonotypes shared by all four sorted-subset donors showed higher generation probabilities than non-shared clonotypes.

TCR CDR3 regions were amplified from genomic DNA by multiplex PCR using the deep immunoSEQ assay. Extracted genomic DNA from each cell subset was distributed evenly across all wells of several immunoSEQ 96-well plates, and each plate was treated as a replicate. For sorted subsets, each replicate PCR was loaded with approximately 190 ng genomic DNA, equivalent to 30,000 or so T cell genomes. Purified libraries were measured with a Qubit 3.0 fluorometer, size-checked on a Bioanalyzer 2100, and measured again with the KAPA Library Quantification kit. A separate single-read 150-cycle Illumina NextSeq 550 flow cell was used to sequence each immunoSEQ 96-well plate. The authors' analysis ran thus. The immunoSEQ output contained only junctional sequences without quality scores, so filtering could not match that applied to full-length reads. Sequences were annotated with PyIR, a Python wrapper for IgBLAST v1.9, using IMGT germline references to assign V/J genes and CDR3. Any read was removed if the V/J assignment was weak (E-value above 1e-6), the CDR3 was missing, or the read contained stop codons, out-of-frame junctions, or ambiguous translated residues. V3J clonotypes were defined by identical inferred V gene, J gene, and CDR3 amino acid sequence. The percentage overlap between two repertoires was calculated by dividing the number of shared unique clonotypes by the size of the smaller repertoire. Three approaches were used to assess repertoire richness: RTK rarefaction, the Chao1 estimator, and Recon v2.1 estimates of unobserved clonotypes. For all TCRbeta clonotypes obtained by the gDNA method from a few donors, generation probabilities were computed with OLGA. Held by TCRdb, this immuneACCESS table contains in-frame sequences only and omits some clones. Under half of the omission traces to an unresolved V gene where checked; the cause of the rest is unknown. The V and J calls and the clone size are those of that table, but D and trimming were determined from the DNA. This sample has around 2,000,000 clones in its table, and 93% of those were observed once. Clones ranked in the top ten supply under 2% of the sample.

From cysteine to phenylalanine, the CDR3 is 14 amino acids long. The kept DNA is CDR3 alone, 42 bases in frame from the first base. The germline V gene gives CDR1 as MDHEN and CDR2 as SYDVKM. Between the V and J ends, shortened by 6 bases and 6 bases respectively, the junction contains 17 bases. For the CD8 naive samples, CD45RO-negative cells were positively selected for CCR7, yielding a CD45RA+CCR7+ population from which TemRA cells were excluded. The donors were healthy, HIV-negative adults who had no recently reported acute infections or vaccinations. Every donor was a Caucasian adult residing in Nashville, Tennessee, USA. Blood was collected by leukapheresis, and PBMCs were isolated by Ficoll-Histopaque density gradient centrifugation and then cryopreserved in liquid nitrogen vapor phase. Analytical flow cytometry was used to check the purity and quantity of each magnetically sorted T cell population. Genomic DNA was isolated from each sorted fraction and quantified by UV absorbance on a Nanodrop 2000c.

A remark on this clone: The target of this receptor is not known. Base qualities were left out, and no much larger clone turns up one base away.

Here the chain combines TRBV28 and TRBJ1-2; the best D guess is TRBD1, with 6 bases matching. The sequence derives from a man younger than 35 in good health. Some clones in this sample may be carry-over from other donors' samples. Sequenced material: naive CD8+ T cells from PBMCs. Sample cell subset or site, as interpreted from the label and publication: CD45RA+CCR7+. The CDR3 is CASSRLGASDGYTF. The DNA is as follows: TGTGCCAGCAGCCGTTTGGGGGCCTCGGATGGCTACACCTTC.